The rows below give T cell receptor beta chains drawn from one sample of a study of naive and memory T cell subsets. TCRdb re-called the UMI-ligation and nested PCR reads with MiXCR, one entry per CDR3 protein. The sample contains some 110,000 distinct CDR3 sequences, 13% to 15% of which appear only once. Sequenced: naive CD8+ T cells from blood. The receptors originated from a human donor in good health. CDR3s include the opening cysteine and the closing phenylalanine or tryptophan. The D gene is left open where the match is weak. For some rows the clone size is stated as once, few or many, or as a class when expanded; others skip it.

clone_size: .
d_call: .
cdr3_length: 14
v_call: TRBV12-3/TRBV12-4
j_call: TRBJ1-1
cdr3_nt: TGTGCCAGCAGTGCCTCGGGTACGAACACTGAAGCTTTCTTT
cdr3_aa: CASSASGTNTEAFF

clone_size: .
d_call: .
cdr3_length: 17
v_call: TRBV2
j_call: TRBJ1-5
cdr3_nt: TGTGCCAGCAGCCCTACCGCCCCGGCGTATAGCAATCAGCCCCAGCATTTT
cdr3_aa: CASSPTAPAYSNQPQHF

clone_size: many
d_call: .
cdr3_length: 17
v_call: TRBV12-3/TRBV12-4
j_call: TRBJ1-1
cdr3_nt: TGTGCCAGCTCAAATAGTGGTGTGGGTTTGGGGGGCACTGAAGCTTTCTTT
cdr3_aa: CASSNSGVGLGGTEAFF

clone_size: few
d_call: .
cdr3_length: 12
v_call: TRBV27
j_call: TRBJ2-3
cdr3_nt: TGTGCCAGCCAGGGCCCCGACGGGACGCAGTATTTT
cdr3_aa: CASQGPDGTQYF

clone_size: .
d_call: TRBD2
cdr3_length: 16
v_call: TRBV28
j_call: TRBJ2-1
cdr3_nt: TGTGCCAGCAGTTTCGTACTAGCGTATAGGTACAATGAGCAGTTCTTC
cdr3_aa: CASSFVLAYRYNEQFF

clone_size: .
d_call: TRBD2
cdr3_length: 17
v_call: TRBV9
j_call: TRBJ2-5
cdr3_nt: TGTGCCAGCAGCCCCCAGGGGGTAGCGGGAGAGGAAGAGACCCAGTACTTC
cdr3_aa: CASSPQGVAGEEETQYF

clone_size: few
d_call: .
cdr3_length: 13
v_call: TRBV13
j_call: TRBJ1-1
cdr3_nt: TGTGCCAGCAGCGCGGGCATGGGGACTGAAGCTTTCTTT
cdr3_aa: CASSAGMGTEAFF

clone_size: many
d_call: .
cdr3_length: 12
v_call: TRBV13
j_call: TRBJ2-3
cdr3_nt: TGTGCCAGCAGCCCCCGGGGATCTTTTCAGTATTTT
cdr3_aa: CASSPRGSFQYF

clone_size: .
d_call: .
cdr3_length: 15
v_call: TRBV12-3/TRBV12-4
j_call: TRBJ2-1
cdr3_nt: TGTGCCAGCACTTCCCCGGGACCTCTATACAATGAGCAGTTCTTC
cdr3_aa: CASTSPGPLYNEQFF

clone_size: .
d_call: TRBD2
cdr3_length: 18
v_call: TRBV15
j_call: TRBJ2-3
cdr3_nt: TGTGCCACCAGCTGGGGACTAGCGGGAGGATCTAGCACAGATACGCAGTATTTT
cdr3_aa: CATSWGLAGGSSTDTQYF

clone_size: .
d_call: .
cdr3_length: 16
v_call: TRBV4-3
j_call: TRBJ1-2
cdr3_nt: TGCGCCAGCAGCCAAGATTTGGGGGGCCAGGGCTATGGCTACACCTTC
cdr3_aa: CASSQDLGGQGYGYTF

clone_size: .
d_call: TRBD1
cdr3_length: 14
v_call: TRBV3-1
j_call: TRBJ1-2
cdr3_nt: TGTGCCAGCAGCGAAGGACAGGGACAATATGGCTACACCTTC
cdr3_aa: CASSEGQGQYGYTF

clone_size: .
d_call: TRBD1
cdr3_length: 14
v_call: TRBV19
j_call: TRBJ1-2
cdr3_nt: TGTGCCAGTAGTGCCCAGGGGGCCACCTATGGCTACACCTTC
cdr3_aa: CASSAQGATYGYTF

clone_size: .
d_call: .
cdr3_length: 15
v_call: TRBV12-3/TRBV12-4
j_call: TRBJ1-5
cdr3_nt: TGTGCCAGCAGCACTGACAGACAGCGCAATCAGCCCCAGCATTTT
cdr3_aa: CASSTDRQRNQPQHF

clone_size: .
d_call: .
cdr3_length: 12
v_call: TRBV16
j_call: TRBJ2-3
cdr3_nt: TGTGCCAGCACCCAGAGGAGAGACCCGCAGTATTTT
cdr3_aa: CASTQRRDPQYF

clone_size: many
d_call: .
cdr3_length: 14
v_call: TRBV29-1
j_call: TRBJ2-5
cdr3_nt: TGCAGCGTTGAAGAGGGGGCAGGGCGGGAGACCCAGTACTTC
cdr3_aa: CSVEEGAGRETQYF

clone_size: many
d_call: .
cdr3_length: 12
v_call: TRBV7-9
j_call: TRBJ1-5
cdr3_nt: TGTGCCAGCAGATATCAGGATCAGCCCCAGCATTTT
cdr3_aa: CASRYQDQPQHF

clone_size: .
d_call: TRBD1
cdr3_length: 14
v_call: TRBV27
j_call: TRBJ1-5
cdr3_nt: TGTGCCAGCAGCACAGGGGTTGGCAATCAGCCCCAGCATTTT
cdr3_aa: CASSTGVGNQPQHF

clone_size: many
d_call: .
cdr3_length: 13
v_call: TRBV7-2
j_call: TRBJ2-1
cdr3_nt: TGTGCCAGCAGCTTAGGCCTGACTTGGGAGCAGTTCTTC
cdr3_aa: CASSLGLTWEQFF

clone_size: many
d_call: TRBD2
cdr3_length: 18
v_call: TRBV3-1
j_call: TRBJ2-1
cdr3_nt: TGTGCCAGCAGCGGTCTACTAGCGGGACACAGCTACTACAATGAGCAGTTCTTC
cdr3_aa: CASSGLLAGHSYYNEQFF

clone_size: few
d_call: .
cdr3_length: 15
v_call: TRBV7-9
j_call: TRBJ2-1
cdr3_nt: TGTGCCAGCAGCTCCGGACAGGGAGGGGACAATGAGCAGTTCTTC
cdr3_aa: CASSSGQGGDNEQFF

clone_size: few
d_call: .
cdr3_length: 15
v_call: TRBV6-5
j_call: TRBJ1-1
cdr3_nt: TGTGCCAGCAGTTACTCCAGCCAGACGAACACTGAAGCTTTCTTT
cdr3_aa: CASSYSSQTNTEAFF

clone_size: few
d_call: .
cdr3_length: 15
v_call: TRBV13
j_call: TRBJ1-2
cdr3_nt: TGTGCCAGCAGCTCGCAGGAGGGAGAGAGGGGTGGCTACACCTTC
cdr3_aa: CASSSQEGERGGYTF

clone_size: .
d_call: .
cdr3_length: 16
v_call: TRBV5-1
j_call: TRBJ2-1
cdr3_nt: TGCGCCAGCAGCTCGGGTTGGGGGAGAGAGGCCAATGAGCAGTTCTTC
cdr3_aa: CASSSGWGREANEQFF

clone_size: many
d_call: TRBD2
cdr3_length: 17
v_call: TRBV12-3/TRBV12-4
j_call: TRBJ2-1
cdr3_nt: TGTGCCAGCAGCACGCCGCTGGCGGGAGGCTCCTACAATGAGCAGTTCTTC
cdr3_aa: CASSTPLAGGSYNEQFF

clone_size: few
d_call: .
cdr3_length: 14
v_call: TRBV7-8
j_call: TRBJ2-2
cdr3_nt: TGTGCCAGCAGCATCACACAGGGTACCGGGGAGCTGTTTTTT
cdr3_aa: CASSITQGTGELFF

clone_size: .
d_call: .
cdr3_length: 15
v_call: TRBV4-3
j_call: TRBJ2-7
cdr3_nt: TGCGCCAGCAGCCAGGGGTTCGCGTGGGGCGGCGAGCAGTACTTC
cdr3_aa: CASSQGFAWGGEQYF

clone_size: .
d_call: TRBD2
cdr3_length: 17
v_call: TRBV20-1
j_call: TRBJ2-3
cdr3_nt: TGCAGTGCTAGCGCCCCCTGGACTAGCGGGAGTACAGATACGCAGTATTTT
cdr3_aa: CSASAPWTSGSTDTQYF

clone_size: few
d_call: TRBD2
cdr3_length: 15
v_call: TRBV27
j_call: TRBJ2-3
cdr3_nt: TGTGCCAGCAGTTTATGGGGCGGGAGGGCGAATCCGCAGTATTTT
cdr3_aa: CASSLWGGRANPQYF